A single sample gave rise to the 6 T cell receptor beta chains below, sequenced in a study of T cell changes during pregnancy in multiple sclerosis. Sequencing used immunoSEQ multiplex PCR; TCRdb keeps in-frame clones, though not all of them. In the table there are fewer than 40,000 clones, over 90% of which are singletons. The material was CD4+ T cells from peripheral blood mononuclear cells, obtained in the second trimester of pregnancy. The receptors were sampled from a female donor with multiple sclerosis, enrolled in a pregnancy study.

The chain employs TRBV7-9 and TRBJ1-5; D is perhaps TRBD1 (5 bases). CDR1 and CDR2 from the germline V gene are SEHNR and FQNEAQ (reference sequence). Trimming took 3 bases from V and 4 from J, leaving 13 bases between them. The CDR3 is 15 amino acids. The CDR3 loop reads CASSFSGVSNQPQHF. The CDR3 DNA sequence: TGTGCCAGCAGCTTCTCGGGGGTTTCTAATCAGCCCCAGCATTTT.

This chain links TRBV6-5 with TRBJ1-4; TRBD1 aligns across 8 bases. With 8 bases clipped from V and 0 bases from J, the junction kept 2 bases outside the gene matches. CDR1 is MNHEY, CDR2 SVGAGI, per germline. The CDR3 contains 14 residues. In DNA, the CDR3 is TGTGCCAGCCGACAGGGGTCAACTAATGAAAAACTGTTTTTT. Translated, it gives CASRQGSTNEKLFF.

The chain uses TRBV6-5 and TRBJ2-5; 10 bases align to TRBD1. CDR1 is MNHEY and CDR2 is SVGAGI in the germline V gene. The CDR3 spans 13 residues. Here the CDR3 DNA reads TGTGGAACCGGGACAGGGGATATCGGGACCCAGTACTTC. Translation: CGTGTGDIGTQYF.

The chain couples TRBV7-8 to TRBJ1-4, with TRBD1 matching 9 bases. Germline V lookup: CDR1 SGHVS, CDR2 FQNEAQ. The CDR3 loop spans 15 amino acids. With 2 bases clipped from V and 10 bases from J, the junction kept 8 bases outside the gene matches. CDR3 protein: CASSLSGQGTGKLFF. In DNA form, the CDR3 reads TGTGCCAGCAGCTTATCCGGACAGGGGACCGGAAAACTGTTTTTT.

The chain joins TRBV4-2 to TRBJ1-2, with D perhaps matching TRBD1 (5 bases). This CDR3 spans 15 amino acids. Germline V gene lookup returns CDR1 LGHNA and CDR2 YNFKEQ. V was shortened by 5 bases and J by 3 bases, with 16 bases between the two germline ends. DNA for the CDR3: TGTGCCAGCAGCACTGGGACTGACTCTTACTATGGCTACACCTTC. Its protein is CASSTGTDSYYGYTF.

A single count supports this clone. V gene TRBV7-9 combines with J gene TRBJ2-3; D possibly corresponds to TRBD1 (6 bases). This CDR3 contains 14 residues. Germline CDR1 SEHNR, CDR2 FQNEAQ (reference sequence). V dropped 2 bases and J dropped 4 bases, with 10 bases sitting between them. The CDR3 nucleotides are TGTGCCAGCAGCTTAAGGGGGAGTTCAGATACGCAGTATTTT. Amino acid sequence: CASSLRGSSDTQYF.